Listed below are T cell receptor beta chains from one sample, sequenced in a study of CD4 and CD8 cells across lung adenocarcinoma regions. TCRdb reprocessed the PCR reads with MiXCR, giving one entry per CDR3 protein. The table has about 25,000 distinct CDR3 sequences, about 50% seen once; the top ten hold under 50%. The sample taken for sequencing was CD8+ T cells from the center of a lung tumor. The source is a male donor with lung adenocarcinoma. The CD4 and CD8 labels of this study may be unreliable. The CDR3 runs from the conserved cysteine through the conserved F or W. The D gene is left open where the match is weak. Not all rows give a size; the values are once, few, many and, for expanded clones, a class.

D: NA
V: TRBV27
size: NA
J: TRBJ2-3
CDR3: CASRQAVSTDTLYF
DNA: TGTGCCAGCAGACAGGCTGTGAGCACAGATACGCTGTATTTT

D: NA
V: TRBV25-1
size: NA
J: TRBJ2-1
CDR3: CASNPSGSNEQFF
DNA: TGTGCCAGCAATCCGTCAGGGAGCAATGAGCAGTTCTTC

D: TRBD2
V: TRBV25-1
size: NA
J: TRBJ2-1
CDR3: CASSGITSGRGVWQFF
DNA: TGTGCCAGCAGTGGGATTACTAGCGGGAGGGGGGTTTGGCAGTTCTTC

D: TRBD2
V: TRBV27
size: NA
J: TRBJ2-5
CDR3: CASAGSGGRDQETQYF
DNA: TGTGCCAGCGCGGGGAGCGGGGGCCGTGACCAAGAGACCCAGTACTTC

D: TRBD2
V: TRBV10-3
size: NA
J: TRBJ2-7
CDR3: CAIRAAGAKNTQYF
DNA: TGTGCCATCAGGGCAGCGGGAGCCAAAAATACGCAGTACTTC

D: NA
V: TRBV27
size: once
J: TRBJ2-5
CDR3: CACRGSGGRDKNTQYF
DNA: TGTGCCTGCAGGGGGAGCGGGGGCCGTGACAAAAACACCCAGTACTTC

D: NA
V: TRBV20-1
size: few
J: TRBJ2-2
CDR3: CSAGALLGGELFF
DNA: TGCAGTGCTGGAGCACTTTTGGGCGGGGAGCTGTTTTTT

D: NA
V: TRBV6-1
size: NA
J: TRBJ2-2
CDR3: CASSRQPVSTGALFF
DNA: TGTGCCAGCAGCCGACAGCCGGTTAGCACCGGGGCGCTGTTTTTT

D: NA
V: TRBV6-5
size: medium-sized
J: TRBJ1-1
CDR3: CASSYFFPLNTEAFF
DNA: TGTGCCAGCAGTTATTTCTTCCCCTTGAACACTGAAGCTTTCTTT

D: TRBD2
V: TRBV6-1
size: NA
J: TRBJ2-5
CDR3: CASTAAGGGQETQYF
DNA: TGTGCCAGCACCGCGGCGGGGGGGGGGCAAGAGACCCAGTACTTC

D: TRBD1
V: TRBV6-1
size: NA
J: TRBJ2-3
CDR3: CASSGAGTGVGETQYF
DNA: TGTGCCAGCAGTGGAGCCGGGACAGGTGTTGGGGAGACGCAGTATTTT

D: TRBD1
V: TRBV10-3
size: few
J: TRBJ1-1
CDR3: CAISGGTEAFF
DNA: TGTGCCATATCAGGGGGCACTGAAGCTTTCTTT

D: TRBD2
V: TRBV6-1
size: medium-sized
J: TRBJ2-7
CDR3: CASRQLGEGYEQYF
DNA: TGTGCCAGCAGGCAATTGGGGGAGGGCTACGAGCAGTACTTC

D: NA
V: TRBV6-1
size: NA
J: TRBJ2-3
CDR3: CATGRGAKNIQYF
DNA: TGTGCCACGGGGCGGGGAGCCAAAAATATTCAGTACTTT

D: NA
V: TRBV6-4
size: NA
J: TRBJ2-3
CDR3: CASSGSSTETQYF
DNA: TGTGCCAGCAGTGGCTCCAGCACAGAGACGCAGTATTTT

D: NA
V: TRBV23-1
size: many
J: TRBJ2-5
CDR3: CASSRRRGESDRTQYF
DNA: TGCGCCAGCAGTCGGAGAAGGGGGGAATCGGATAGGACCCAGTACTTC

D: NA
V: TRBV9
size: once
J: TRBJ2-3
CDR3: CASSVAGHLSKDTQYF
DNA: TGTGCCAGCAGCGTAGCGGGACATTTAAGTAAAGATACGCAGTACTTT

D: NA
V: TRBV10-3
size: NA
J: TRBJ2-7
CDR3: CAIREGPLEHF
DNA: TGTGCCATCAGGGAGGGACCCCTGGAGCACTTC

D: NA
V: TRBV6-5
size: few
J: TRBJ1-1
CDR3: CASSYSGNPAFF
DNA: TGTGCCAGCAGTTACTCGGGGAATCCAGCTTTCTTT

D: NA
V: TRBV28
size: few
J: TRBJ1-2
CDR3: CASSLEGWNYGYTF
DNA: TGTGCCAGCAGTTTAGAGGGATGGAACTATGGCTACACCTTC

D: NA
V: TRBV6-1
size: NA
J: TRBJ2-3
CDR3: CASGGAGSRDGDTQYF
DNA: TGTGCCAGCGGGGGGGCCGGGAGCCGGGATGGAGATACGCAGTACTTT

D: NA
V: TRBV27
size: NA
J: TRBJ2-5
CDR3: CAGSPRRGTETQYF
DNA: TGTGCGGGCAGTCCGCGCCGGGGCACAGAGACCCAGTACTTC

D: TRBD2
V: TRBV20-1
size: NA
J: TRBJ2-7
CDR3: CSARELAGVGIPYEQYF
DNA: TGCAGTGCTAGAGAGCTAGCGGGAGTGGGAATCCCCTACGAGCAGTACTTC

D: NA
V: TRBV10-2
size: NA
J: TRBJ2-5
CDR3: CAGLGVQAQETQYF
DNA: TGCGCGGGGCTCGGGGTGCAGGCCCAAGAGACCCAGTACTTC

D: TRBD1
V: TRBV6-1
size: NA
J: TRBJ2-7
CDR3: CASSGQGGSYEQYF
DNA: TGTGCCAGCAGTGGACAGGGGGGGTCCTACGAGCAGTACTTC

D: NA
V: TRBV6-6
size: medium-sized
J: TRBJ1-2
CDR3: CASRTLFSADYGYTF
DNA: TGTGCCAGCCGTACCCTCTTTTCGGCGGACTATGGCTACACCTTC

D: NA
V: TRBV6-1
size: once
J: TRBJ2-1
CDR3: CASSGLTGRYNEQFF
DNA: TGTGCCAGCAGTGGTCTAACAGGGAGGTACAATGAGCAGTTCTTC

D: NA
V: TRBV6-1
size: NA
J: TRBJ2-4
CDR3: CAGSMFWAQKIQYF
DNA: TGTGCCGGCAGCATGTTCTGGGCCCAAAAGATTCAGTACTTC

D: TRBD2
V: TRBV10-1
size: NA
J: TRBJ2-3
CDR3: CASSETGLATTAQYF
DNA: TGCGCCAGCAGTGAAACGGGACTAGCGACAACCGCGCAGTATTTT

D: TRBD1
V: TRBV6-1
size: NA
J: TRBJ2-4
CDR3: CARGQDGTDMQYF
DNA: TGTGCCAGGGGACAGGATGGCACAGATATGCAGTACTTC

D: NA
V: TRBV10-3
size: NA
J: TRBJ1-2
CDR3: CATRRPGVIGYTF
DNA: TGTGCCACTCGGCGGCCGGGGGTAATCGGCTACACCTTC

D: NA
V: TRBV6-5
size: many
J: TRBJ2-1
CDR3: CASSYRVEASQFF
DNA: TGTGCCAGCAGTTATCGGGTGGAAGCGTCGCAGTTCTTC

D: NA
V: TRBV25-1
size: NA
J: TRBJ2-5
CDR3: CAGSGGRGTETQYF
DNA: TGTGCGGGCAGTGGGGGCCGTGGCACAGAGACGCAGTACTTT

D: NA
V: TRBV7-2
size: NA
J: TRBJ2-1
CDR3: CASSLGYYEQFF
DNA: TGTGCCAGCAGCTTAGGATATTACGAGCAGTTCTTC

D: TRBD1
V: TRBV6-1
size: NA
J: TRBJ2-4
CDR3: CGSRGQRTKNTQYF
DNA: TGTGGCAGCAGGGGACAGCGAACCAAAAACACGCAGTACTTC

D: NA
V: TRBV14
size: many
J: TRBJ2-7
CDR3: CASSRTVYEQYF
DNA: TGTGCCAGCAGCCGGACAGTCTACGAGCAGTACTTC